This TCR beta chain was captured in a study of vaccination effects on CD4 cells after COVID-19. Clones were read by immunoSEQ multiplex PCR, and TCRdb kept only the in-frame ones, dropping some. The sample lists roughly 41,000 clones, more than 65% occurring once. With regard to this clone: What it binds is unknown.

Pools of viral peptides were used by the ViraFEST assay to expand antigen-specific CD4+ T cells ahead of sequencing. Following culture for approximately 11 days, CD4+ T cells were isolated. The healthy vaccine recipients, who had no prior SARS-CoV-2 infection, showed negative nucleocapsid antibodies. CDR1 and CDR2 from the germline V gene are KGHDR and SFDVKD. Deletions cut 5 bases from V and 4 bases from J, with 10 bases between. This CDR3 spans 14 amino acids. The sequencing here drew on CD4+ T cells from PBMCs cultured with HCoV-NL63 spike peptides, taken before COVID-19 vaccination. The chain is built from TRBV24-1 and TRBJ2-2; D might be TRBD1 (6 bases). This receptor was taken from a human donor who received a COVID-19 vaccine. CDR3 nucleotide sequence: TGTGCCACCAGTGTCGGGACATTCACCGGGGAGCTGTTTTTT. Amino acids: CATSVGTFTGELFF.